Reported below is one TCR beta chain. The antigen is unknown. This entry belongs to a study of T cells in localized non-small cell lung cancer. This CDR3 is built from 14 residues. The trim removed 4 bases at V and 4 bases at J, leaving 4 bases unmatched. Germline values: CDR1 SGHVS, CDR2 FQNEAQ. Profiled with immunoSEQ multiplex PCR; TCRdb holds only in-frame clones, not every one. The sample lists 13,000 or so clones, roughly 84% seen once, with roughly 28% in the top ten. Study results and limitations: There were a median roughly 60 of the top 100 tumor clones appearing in adjacent lung.

This material consisted of peripheral blood, taken before any cancer treatment. V gene TRBV7-8 combines with J gene TRBJ1-2, with 9 bases matching TRBD1. The sequence was collected from a male donor aged 60 or over with stage I squamous cell lung carcinoma. CDR3 coding DNA: TGTGCCAGCAGCTCCCGGGACAGGGCCTATGGCTACACCTTC. Translating gives CASSSRDRAYGYTF.